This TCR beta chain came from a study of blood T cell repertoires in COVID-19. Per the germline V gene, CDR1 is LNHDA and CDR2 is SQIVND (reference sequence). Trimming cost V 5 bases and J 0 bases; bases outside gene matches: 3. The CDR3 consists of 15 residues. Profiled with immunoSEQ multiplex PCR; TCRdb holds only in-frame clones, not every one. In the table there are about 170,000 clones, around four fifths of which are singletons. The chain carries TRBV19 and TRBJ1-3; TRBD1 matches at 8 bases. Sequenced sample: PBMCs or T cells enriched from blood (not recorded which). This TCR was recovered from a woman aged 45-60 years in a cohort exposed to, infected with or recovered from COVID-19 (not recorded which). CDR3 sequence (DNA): TGTGCCAGTAGTTCGACAGGGGACTCTGGAAACACCATATATTTT. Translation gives CASSSTGDSGNTIYF.